The T cell receptor beta chain described here comes from a study of blood T cell repertoires in COVID-19. Original processing notes: Reference gene primer amplification gave estimated nucleated cell counts. Here immunoSEQ multiplex PCR was the method, and the copy in TCRdb shows in-frame clones only, minus some. D and trimming come from the DNA, and the V and J calls and clone size come from that table. Among 86,000 or so clones listed, 70% to 85% were seen once. The CDR3 has 16 amino acids. CDR1 and CDR2 (germline): SGHAT, FQNNGV. Trimming shortened V by 1 base and J by 2 bases, and 15 bases separated the two germline ends.

Sequencing was done on a sample of peripheral blood. V and J are TRBV11-2 and TRBJ2-7, with a weak D call TRBD1 (7 bases). The clonotype comes from a man aged 70-80 years with acute or convalescent COVID-19. CDR3 region: CASSLGGGGGAYEQYV. DNA of the CDR3: TGTGCCAGCAGCTTAGGGGGCGGAGGGGGCGCCTACGAGCAGTACGTC.